Reported below is one T cell receptor beta chain. The antigen remains unidentified. Relative to the germline gene, one junction end is altered; a read error may explain this. The data are from a study of cytomegalovirus exposure and HLA in healthy donors. General observations from the study: In a later analysis, parvovirus B19, influenza, CMV and Epstein-Barr virus appeared linked to several top co-occurrence clusters.

Each donor's status was that of a healthy bone marrow donor. Whereas donors were nominally healthy upon sampling, unrecorded immune exposures were probable. Germline CDR1 and CDR2: SEHNR and FQNEAQ (reference sequence). The CDR3 consists of 12 residues. 60 Vbeta and 13 Jbeta primers were used in PCR. The table came from immunoSEQ multiplex PCR; TCRdb's copy has only in-frame clones and leaves some out. In the table there are approximately 170,000 clones, around 80% of which are singletons. Sequenced input: PBMCs. The rearrangement links TRBV7-9 to TRBJ1-1; a possible D gene is TRBD1 (5 bases). The TCR sequence derives from a woman aged 45-65 years in good health and CMV-seropositive. The CDR3 nucleotides are TGTTCCAGCAGCTTTTCAGGGATCGAGGCTTTCTTT. This codes for CSSSFSGIEAFF.